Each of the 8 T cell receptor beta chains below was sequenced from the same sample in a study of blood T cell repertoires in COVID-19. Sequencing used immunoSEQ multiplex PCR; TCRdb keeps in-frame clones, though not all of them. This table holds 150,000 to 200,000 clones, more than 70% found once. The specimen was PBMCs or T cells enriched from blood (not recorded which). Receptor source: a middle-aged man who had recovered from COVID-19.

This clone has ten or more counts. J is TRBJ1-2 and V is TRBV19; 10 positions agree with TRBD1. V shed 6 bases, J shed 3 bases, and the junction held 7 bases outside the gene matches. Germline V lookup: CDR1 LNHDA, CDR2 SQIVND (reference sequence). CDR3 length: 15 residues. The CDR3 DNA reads TGTGCCAGTAGCTTCTTGGACAGGGGGTACTATGGCTACACCTTC. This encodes CASSFLDRGYYGYTF.

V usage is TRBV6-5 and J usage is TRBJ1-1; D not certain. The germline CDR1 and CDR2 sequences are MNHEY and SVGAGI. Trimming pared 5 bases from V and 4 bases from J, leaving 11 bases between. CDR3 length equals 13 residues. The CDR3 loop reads CASSRTSGTEAFF. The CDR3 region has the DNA TGTGCCAGCAGTCGAACTAGCGGCACTGAAGCTTTCTTT.

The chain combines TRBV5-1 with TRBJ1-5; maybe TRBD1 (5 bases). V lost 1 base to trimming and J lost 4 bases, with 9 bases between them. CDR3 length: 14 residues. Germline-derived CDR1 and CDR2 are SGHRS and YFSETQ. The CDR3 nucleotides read TGCGCCAGCAGCTTGAACGGGGGGAATCAGCCCCAGCATTTT. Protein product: CASSLNGGNQPQHF.

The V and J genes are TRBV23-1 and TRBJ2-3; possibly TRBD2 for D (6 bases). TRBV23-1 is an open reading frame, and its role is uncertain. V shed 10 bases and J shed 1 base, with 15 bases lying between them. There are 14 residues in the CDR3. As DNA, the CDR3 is TGCGCCAACCCCACGGGGGTCTGCACAGATACGCAGTATTTT. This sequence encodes CANPTGVCTDTQYF.

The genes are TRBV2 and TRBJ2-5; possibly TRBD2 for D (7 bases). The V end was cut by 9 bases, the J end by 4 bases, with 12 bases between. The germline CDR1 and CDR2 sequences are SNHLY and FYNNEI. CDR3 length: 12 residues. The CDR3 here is CARGGGPETQYF. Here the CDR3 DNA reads TGTGCCAGGGGAGGGGGTCCAGAGACCCAGTACTTC.

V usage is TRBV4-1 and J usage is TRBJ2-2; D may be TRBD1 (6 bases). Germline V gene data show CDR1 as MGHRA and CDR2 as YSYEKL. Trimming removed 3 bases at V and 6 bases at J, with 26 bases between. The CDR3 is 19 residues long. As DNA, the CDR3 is TGCGCCAGCAGCCATTCCAACGGCAGGGGATTCTCCGTGGCCGGGGAGCTGTTTTTT. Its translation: CASSHSNGRGFSVAGELFF.

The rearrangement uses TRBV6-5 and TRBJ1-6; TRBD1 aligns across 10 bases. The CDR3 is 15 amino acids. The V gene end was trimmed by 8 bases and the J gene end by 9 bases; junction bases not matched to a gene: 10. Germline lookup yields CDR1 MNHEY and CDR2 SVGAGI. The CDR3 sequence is CASSKYGTGVSPLHF. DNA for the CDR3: TGTGCCAGCTCCAAGTACGGGACAGGGGTTTCACCCCTCCACTTT.

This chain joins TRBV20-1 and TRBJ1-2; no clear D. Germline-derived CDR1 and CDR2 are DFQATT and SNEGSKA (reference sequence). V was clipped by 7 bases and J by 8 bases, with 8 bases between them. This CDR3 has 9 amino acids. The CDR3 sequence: CSVCLGYTF. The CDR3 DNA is TGCAGTGTGTGTTTAGGCTACACCTTC.